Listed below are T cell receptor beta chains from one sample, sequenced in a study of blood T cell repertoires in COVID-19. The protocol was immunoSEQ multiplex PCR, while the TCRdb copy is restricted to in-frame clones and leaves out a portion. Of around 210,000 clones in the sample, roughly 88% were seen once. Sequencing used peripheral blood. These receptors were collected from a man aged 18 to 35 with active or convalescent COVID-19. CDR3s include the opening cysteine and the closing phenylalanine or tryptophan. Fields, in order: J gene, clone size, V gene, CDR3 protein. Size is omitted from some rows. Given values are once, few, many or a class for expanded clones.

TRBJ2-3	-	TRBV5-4	CASSSAAARRATDTQYF
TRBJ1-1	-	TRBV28	CASSLWGQDEAFF
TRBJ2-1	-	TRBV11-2	CASSLVVTGVPRDNEQFF
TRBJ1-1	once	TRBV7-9	CASSLAQFGTVPEAFF
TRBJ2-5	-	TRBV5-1	CASSLGSGEETQYF
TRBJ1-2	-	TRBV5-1	CASSLAGDYGYTF
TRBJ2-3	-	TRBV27	CASSLDRGGDTQYF
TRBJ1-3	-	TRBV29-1	CSVARDRGAIEGGNTIYF
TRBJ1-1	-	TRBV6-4	CASSDSEGEGTEAFF
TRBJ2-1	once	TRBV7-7	CASSLVLAGDDEQFF
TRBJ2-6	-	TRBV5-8	CASSLWGHPASSGANVLTF
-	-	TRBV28	CASSLGGQASHEQYF
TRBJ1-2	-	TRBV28	CASSSGQIPYGYTF
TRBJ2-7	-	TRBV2	CASSELGRAYEQYF
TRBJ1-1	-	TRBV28	CASSGTAPNTEAFF
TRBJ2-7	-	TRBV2	CASSGGGSSYEQYF
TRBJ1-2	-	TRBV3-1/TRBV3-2	CASSQAGRPNYGYTF
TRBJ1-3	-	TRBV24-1	CATSDATGPGNTIYF
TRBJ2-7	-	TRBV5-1	CASTRAGVTGEQYF
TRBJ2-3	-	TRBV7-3	CASSLSTSTDTQYF
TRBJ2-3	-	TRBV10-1	CASAAGRLAGVPSTDTQYF
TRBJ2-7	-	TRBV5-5	CASSFTSGDYEQYF
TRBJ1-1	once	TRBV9	CASSVVGGLSEAFF
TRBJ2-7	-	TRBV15	CATSIRQGRGEQYF
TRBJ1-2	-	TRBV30	CATTRDKGNGYTF
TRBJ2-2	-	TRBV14	CASSPSDTHGTGELFF
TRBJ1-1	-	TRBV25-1	CASSTLGQGREAFF
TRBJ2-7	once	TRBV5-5	CASSLTGASYEQYF
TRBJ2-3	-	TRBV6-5	CASSYRGSGTDTQYF
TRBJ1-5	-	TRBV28	CASSLVSFGQPQHF
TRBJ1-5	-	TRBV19	CASSSTGGAYQPQHF
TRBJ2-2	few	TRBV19	CASSIPRLAGAGNTGELFF
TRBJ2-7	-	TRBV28	CASRIGAVTYEQYF
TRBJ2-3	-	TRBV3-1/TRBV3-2	CASSRTSGSSTDTQYF
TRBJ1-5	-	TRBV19	CAGGADQPQHF
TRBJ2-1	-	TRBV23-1	CARSGGGRQFWGYNEQFF
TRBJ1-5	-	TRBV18	CASSAGSNQPQHF
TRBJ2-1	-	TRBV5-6	CASSSRLQTSGLVDEQFF
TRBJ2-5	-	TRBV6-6	CASSYSSTPQETQYF
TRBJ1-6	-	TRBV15	CATSRGRGTNSPLHF
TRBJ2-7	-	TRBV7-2	CASSPLPRRGDYEQYF
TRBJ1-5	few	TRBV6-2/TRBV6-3	CASSKGAGVNQPQHF
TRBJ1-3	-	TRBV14	CASSQSPRGFRNTIYF
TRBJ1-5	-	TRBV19	CASSRTGIGQPQHF
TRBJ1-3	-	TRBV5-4	CASSPQSQGAGNTIYF
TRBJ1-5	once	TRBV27	CASSLGPGTRQPQHF
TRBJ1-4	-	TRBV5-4	CASSPKTGNGEKLFF
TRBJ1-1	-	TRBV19	CASSRQLNTEAFF
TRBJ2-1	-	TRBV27	CASSLGAHNEQFF
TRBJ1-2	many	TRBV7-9	CASSLEVEGLYGYTF